This T cell receptor (beta chain) was retrieved from a study of cytomegalovirus exposure and HLA in healthy donors. PCR primers comprised 60 Vbeta and 13 Jbeta primers. Sequencing used immunoSEQ multiplex PCR; TCRdb keeps in-frame clones, though not all of them. The data show a few hundred thousand clones, with about 66% seen just once and around 2% held by the top ten. Sampled while nominally healthy, donors likely had unrecorded immune exposures. Germline CDR1 is MNHEY and CDR2 is SVGAGI. The CDR3 is made up of 13 amino acids. Between the trimmed V and J ends, which lost 4 bases and 7 bases, there was a span of 10 bases.

The TCR sequence derives from a female donor in good health and CMV-seronegative. The genes are TRBV6-5 and TRBJ1-4; maybe TRBD1 (6 bases). Specimen: PBMCs. The CDR3 nucleotides read TGTGCCAGCAGTTCTAGGACAGCTGAAAAACTGTTTTTT. Its translation is CASSSRTAEKLFF.